This TCR beta chain emerged from a study of blood T cell repertoires in COVID-19. The sample holds one count of this clone. Only in-frame clones appear in the TCRdb table, and some are missing; sequencing was by immunoSEQ multiplex PCR. The sample includes 200,000 to 300,000 clones, about 91% of them seen just once. This CDR3 has 13 residues. Trimming stripped 2 bases from V and 3 bases from J, with 8 bases between. In germline, CDR1 is SGHTA, CDR2 FQGNSA. This chain connects TRBV7-2 to TRBJ2-7, with a weak D call TRBD2 (6 bases). The receptor comes from a woman between 35 and 50 years old with acute COVID-19. What was sequenced was PBMCs or T cells enriched from blood (not recorded which). The CDR3 bases are TGTGCCAGCAGCTTACGGGGGAACTACGAGCAGTACTTC. This gives the protein CASSLRGNYEQYF.